The clone carrying this T cell receptor (beta chain) was seen once. The target antigen is unknown. Combining a sample-barcoded 5' primer with a J-beta primer mix, a second PCR ran for roughly 7 to 11 cycles. TCRdb reanalysed the 5' RACE reads using MiXCR and keeps one entry per CDR3 protein. Of about 1 million distinct CDR3 sequences in the sample, roughly 24% are singletons; the top ten hold 0.75%. The sample is drawn from a study of blood T cells in healthy people across ages. General study findings and limits: Per-million-T-cell TCR beta diversity fell roughly linearly with age.

After removal of 4 bases from V and 2 bases from J, the junction contained 12 bases not matched to a gene. The germline CDR1 and CDR2 sequences are MNHEY and SMNVEV (reference sequence). This CDR3 comprises 17 residues. Every donor gave 9.5 to 10 milliliters of peripheral blood. This sample was also put to use in a study of T cells of mothers and their children. That study reports: Around 3 million TCR beta reads per child versus over 10 million per mother. With unrelated pairs as the comparison, related mother-child pairs had a slightly higher overlap that was not significant.

The source is a girl between 2 and 10 years old in good health. What was sequenced was blood. The chain links TRBV27 to TRBJ2-5; 8 bases agree with TRBD1. The CDR3 loop is CASSSREIQGGQETQYF. As DNA, the CDR3 is TGTGCCAGCAGTTCCCGCGAGATACAGGGGGGACAAGAGACCCAGTACTTC.